Listed below are T cell receptor beta chains from one sample, sequenced in a study of shared clonotypes between healthy human individuals. The data were produced by immunoSEQ multiplex PCR, yet TCRdb's version contains in-frame clones alone and is incomplete. The data hold some 2 million clones, with about 94% observed a single time. What was sequenced was naive CD8+ T cells sorted from blood. Receptors were obtained from a man between 18 and 29 years old in good health. Both conserved end residues are part of each CDR3. A D gene is named only where the DNA matches it firmly. Not all rows give a size; the values are once, few, many and, for expanded clones, a class.

cdr3_aa,cdr3_nt,j_call,clone_size,v_call,d_call
CASSFGTPTYNEQFF,TGTGCCAGCAGCTTCGGGACACCTACTTACAATGAGCAGTTCTTC,TRBJ2-1,.,TRBV6-5,.
CASRQGVGNTEAFF,TGTGCCAGCAGACAGGGGGTCGGGAACACTGAAGCTTTCTTT,TRBJ1-1,.,TRBV7-9,TRBD1
CASSPGLAGSYNEQFF,TGTGCCAGCAGCCCGGGACTAGCGGGCTCCTACAATGAGCAGTTCTTC,TRBJ2-1,few,TRBV9,TRBD2
CASSGARGVVDNEQFF,TGTGCCAGCAGCGGGGCTCGAGGCGTTGTTGACAATGAGCAGTTCTTC,TRBJ2-1,.,TRBV9,.
CASSLGQQETQYF,TGTGCCAGCAGCTTAGGCCAGCAAGAGACCCAGTACTTC,TRBJ2-5,.,TRBV7-9,.
CASSLGAPAYEQYF,TGTGCCAGCAGCTTAGGAGCACCGGCCTACGAGCAGTACTTC,TRBJ2-7,.,TRBV7-9,.
CASSLGGDYEQYF,TGTGCCAGCAGCTTAGGGGGGGATTACGAGCAGTACTTC,TRBJ2-7,.,TRBV7-6,.
CASSPRQSHLNQETQYF,TGTGCCAGCAGCCCTCGACAGTCCCACCTTAACCAAGAGACCCAGTACTTC,TRBJ2-5,.,TRBV7-9,.
CASSQISGDRDNEQFF,TGTGCCAGCAGTCAAATTAGTGGGGACAGGGACAATGAGCAGTTCTTC,TRBJ2-1,.,TRBV7-2,TRBD1
CASSGPTTPGHRSHYGYTF,TGTGCCAGCAGCGGCCCAACTACCCCGGGACATAGAAGCCACTATGGCTACACCTTC,TRBJ1-2,.,TRBV13,.
CASAGLAGVGTGELFF,TGTGCCAGCGCGGGACTAGCGGGGGTTGGAACCGGGGAGCTGTTTTTT,TRBJ2-2,.,TRBV7-9,TRBD2
CASSQSSSYEQYF,TGCGCCAGCAGCCAATCAAGCTCCTACGAGCAGTACTTC,TRBJ2-7,.,TRBV4-1,.
CASRGAWGPSGTQYF,TGTGCCAGCAGGGGAGCGTGGGGCCCGTCGGGTACGCAGTATTTT,TRBJ2-3,.,TRBV27,.
CASSFRLAGVVDTQYF,TGTGCCAGCAGCTTTAGACTAGCGGGAGTTGTAGATACGCAGTATTTT,TRBJ2-3,.,TRBV7-8,TRBD2
CASSTGLAYNEQFF,TGTGCCAGCAGCACCGGACTAGCGTACAATGAGCAGTTCTTC,TRBJ2-1,once,TRBV7-2,TRBD2
CASSPRTLDTEAFF,TGCGCCAGCAGCCCGAGGACCTTGGACACTGAAGCTTTCTTT,TRBJ1-1,.,TRBV4-1,.
CASSPASGEITYEQYF,TGTGCCAGCAGTCCAGCCTCCGGCGAAATAACCTACGAGCAGTACTTC,TRBJ2-7,.,TRBV27,.
CSVAPIAGVAEQYF,TGCAGCGTGGCCCCGATAGCGGGAGTAGCCGAGCAGTACTTC,TRBJ2-7,.,TRBV29-1,TRBD2
CASSGDRGSYEQYF,TGTGCCAGCAGCGGGGACAGGGGCTCCTACGAGCAGTACTTC,TRBJ2-7,.,TRBV5-6,TRBD1
CASSQERLAHGGYTF,TGCGCCAGCAGCCAAGAGAGACTGGCACACGGAGGCTACACCTTC,TRBJ1-2,.,TRBV4-1,.
CASSSSGRGYEQYF,TGTGCCAGCAGTTCCTCAGGTCGGGGCTACGAGCAGTACTTC,TRBJ2-7,.,TRBV27,.
CSVESGNTEAFF,TGCAGCGTTGAAAGTGGAAACACTGAAGCTTTCTTT,TRBJ1-1,.,TRBV29-1,.
CASSLSGTGDAYSNQPQHF,TGTGCCAGCAGCTTATCCGGGACAGGGGACGCCTATAGCAATCAGCCCCAGCATTTT,TRBJ1-5,.,TRBV7-9,TRBD1
CASSPGLAGGGFRTGELFF,TGTGCCAGCAGCCCGGGACTAGCGGGAGGGGGTTTTCGAACCGGGGAGCTGTTTTTT,TRBJ2-2,once,TRBV2,TRBD2
CASSLADTQYF,TGCGCCAGCAGCTTGGCGGATACGCAGTATTTT,TRBJ2-3,.,TRBV5-1,.
CASSLSAEQYF,TGTGCCAGCAGCTTGTCCGCCGAGCAGTACTTC,TRBJ2-7,.,TRBV11-2,.
CASKGNTEAFF,TGTGCCAGCAAGGGGAACACTGAAGCTTTCTTT,TRBJ1-1,.,TRBV28,.
CASSRARGAYEQYF,TGTGCCAGTTCCAGGGCGAGGGGGGCCTACGAGCAGTACTTC,TRBJ2-7,.,TRBV27,.
CSVVGGYF,TGCAGCGTTGTGGGGGGGTATTTT,TRBJ2-3,.,TRBV29-1,.
CASSLWGNTEAFF,TGTGCCAGCAGCTTATGGGGTAACACTGAAGCTTTCTTT,TRBJ1-1,.,TRBV7-9,.
CASSLLIGDSGNQPQHF,TGTGCCAGCAGCTTATTGATTGGGGATTCTGGCAATCAGCCCCAGCATTTT,TRBJ1-5,.,TRBV7-8,.
CASSELLGAANEKLFF,TGTGCCAGCAGTGAACTTCTGGGGGCGGCTAATGAAAAACTGTTTTTT,TRBJ1-4,.,TRBV6-1,.
CASSSDPYEQYF,TGCGCCAGCAGCTCCGACCCCTACGAGCAGTACTTC,TRBJ2-7,.,TRBV5-1,.
CASSFGSSYNEQFF,TGTGCCAGCAGTTTTGGGAGTTCCTACAATGAGCAGTTCTTC,TRBJ2-1,.,TRBV27,.
CASSVGQFTDTQYF,TGCGCCAGCAGCGTGGGTCAGTTCACAGATACGCAGTATTTT,TRBJ2-3,.,TRBV4-1,.
CASSSEGEGETQYF,TGTGCCAGCAGCTCGGAGGGGGAGGGAGAGACCCAGTACTTC,TRBJ2-5,once,TRBV5-6,.
CASSRGGDYNEQFF,TGTGCCAGCTCGCGGGGGGGTGATTACAATGAGCAGTTCTTC,TRBJ2-1,.,TRBV9,TRBD2
CASSQEYSGSFYEQYF,TGCGCCAGCAGCCAAGAGTATAGCGGGAGTTTCTACGAGCAGTACTTC,TRBJ2-7,.,TRBV4-1,TRBD2
CASSLTGETNEKLFF,TGTGCCAGCAGCCTGACAGGGGAGACTAATGAAAAACTGTTTTTT,TRBJ1-4,.,TRBV7-9,TRBD1
CASSQESRGEQYF,TGCGCCAGCAGCCAAGAGTCCAGGGGCGAGCAGTACTTC,TRBJ2-7,.,TRBV4-3,.
CASSPPSSGNTIYF,TGTGCCAGCAGCCCCCCCAGCTCTGGAAACACCATATATTTT,TRBJ1-3,.,TRBV7-9,.
CASSPRGGWKNEQFF,TGTGCCAGCAGCCCTAGGGGGGGTTGGAAGAATGAGCAGTTCTTC,TRBJ2-1,.,TRBV6-6,.
CASSSLSSTFNYGYTF,TGTGCCAGCAGCTCCCTATCGAGCACCTTTAACTATGGCTACACCTTC,TRBJ1-2,.,TRBV5-6,.
CASSRNTGEAEAFF,TGCGCCAGCAGCCGAAATACAGGGGAAGCTGAAGCTTTCTTT,TRBJ1-1,.,TRBV4-1,TRBD1
CASSVVAGGSYNEQFF,TGTGCCAGCAGCGTAGTAGCGGGGGGCTCCTACAATGAGCAGTTCTTC,TRBJ2-1,.,TRBV9,TRBD2
CASSSIRGETQYF,TGTGCCAGCAGTTCGATCAGGGGAGAGACCCAGTACTTC,TRBJ2-5,.,TRBV27,.